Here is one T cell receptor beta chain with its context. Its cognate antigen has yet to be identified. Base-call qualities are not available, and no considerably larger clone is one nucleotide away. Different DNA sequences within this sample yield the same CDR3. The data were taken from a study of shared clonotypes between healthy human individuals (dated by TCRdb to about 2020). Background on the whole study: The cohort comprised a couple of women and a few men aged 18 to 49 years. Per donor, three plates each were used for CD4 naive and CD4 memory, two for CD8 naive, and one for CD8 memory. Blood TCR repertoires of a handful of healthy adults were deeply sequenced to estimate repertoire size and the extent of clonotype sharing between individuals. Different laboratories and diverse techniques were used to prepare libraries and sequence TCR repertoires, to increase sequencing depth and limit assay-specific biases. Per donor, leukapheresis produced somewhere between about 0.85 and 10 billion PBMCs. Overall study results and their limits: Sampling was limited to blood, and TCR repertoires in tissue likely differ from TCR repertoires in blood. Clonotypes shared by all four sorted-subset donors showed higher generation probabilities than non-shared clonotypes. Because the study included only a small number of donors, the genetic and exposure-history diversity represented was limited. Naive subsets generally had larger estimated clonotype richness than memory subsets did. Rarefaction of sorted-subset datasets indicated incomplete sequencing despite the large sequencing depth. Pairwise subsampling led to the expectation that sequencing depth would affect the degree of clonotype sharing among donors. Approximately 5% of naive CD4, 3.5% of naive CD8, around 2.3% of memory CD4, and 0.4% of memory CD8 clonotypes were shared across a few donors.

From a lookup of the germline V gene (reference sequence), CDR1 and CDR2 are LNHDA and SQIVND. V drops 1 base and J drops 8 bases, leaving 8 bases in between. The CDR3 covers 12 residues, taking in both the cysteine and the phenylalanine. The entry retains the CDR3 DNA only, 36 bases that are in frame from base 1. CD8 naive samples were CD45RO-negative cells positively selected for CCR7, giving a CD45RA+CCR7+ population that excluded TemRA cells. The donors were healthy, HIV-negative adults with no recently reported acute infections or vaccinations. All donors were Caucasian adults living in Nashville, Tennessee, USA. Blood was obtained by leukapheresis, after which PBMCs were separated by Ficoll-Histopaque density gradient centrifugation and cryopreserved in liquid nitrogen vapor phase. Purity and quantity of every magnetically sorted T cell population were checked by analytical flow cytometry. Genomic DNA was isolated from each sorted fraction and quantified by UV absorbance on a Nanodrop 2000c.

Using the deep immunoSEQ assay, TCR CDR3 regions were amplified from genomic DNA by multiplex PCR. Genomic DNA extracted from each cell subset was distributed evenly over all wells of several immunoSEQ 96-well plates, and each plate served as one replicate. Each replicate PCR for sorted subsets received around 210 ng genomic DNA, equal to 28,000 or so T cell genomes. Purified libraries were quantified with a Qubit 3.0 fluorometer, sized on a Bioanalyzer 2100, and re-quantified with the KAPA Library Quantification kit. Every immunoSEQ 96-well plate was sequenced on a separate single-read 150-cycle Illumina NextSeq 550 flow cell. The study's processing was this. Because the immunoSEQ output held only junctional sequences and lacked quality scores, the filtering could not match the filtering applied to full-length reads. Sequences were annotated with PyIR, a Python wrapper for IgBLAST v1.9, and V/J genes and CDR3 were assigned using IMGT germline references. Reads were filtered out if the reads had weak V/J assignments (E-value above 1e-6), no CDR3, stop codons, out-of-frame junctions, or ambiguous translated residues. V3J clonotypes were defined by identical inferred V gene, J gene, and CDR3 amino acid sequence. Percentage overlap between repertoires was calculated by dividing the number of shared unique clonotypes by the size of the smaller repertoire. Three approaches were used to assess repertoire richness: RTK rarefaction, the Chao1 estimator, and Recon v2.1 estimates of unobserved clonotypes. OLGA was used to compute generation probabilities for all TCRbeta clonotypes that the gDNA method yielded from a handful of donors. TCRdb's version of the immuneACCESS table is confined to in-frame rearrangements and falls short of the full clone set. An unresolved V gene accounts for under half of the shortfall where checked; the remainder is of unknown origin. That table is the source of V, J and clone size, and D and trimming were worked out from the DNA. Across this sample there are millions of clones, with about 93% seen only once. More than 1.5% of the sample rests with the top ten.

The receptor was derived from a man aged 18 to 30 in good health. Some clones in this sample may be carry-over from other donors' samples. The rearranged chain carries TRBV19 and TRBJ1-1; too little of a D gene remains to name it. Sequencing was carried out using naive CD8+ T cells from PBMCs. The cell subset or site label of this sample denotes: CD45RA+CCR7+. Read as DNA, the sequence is TGTGCCAGTAGTATAGGATGGGCAGAAGCTTTCTTT. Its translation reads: CASSIGWAEAFF.